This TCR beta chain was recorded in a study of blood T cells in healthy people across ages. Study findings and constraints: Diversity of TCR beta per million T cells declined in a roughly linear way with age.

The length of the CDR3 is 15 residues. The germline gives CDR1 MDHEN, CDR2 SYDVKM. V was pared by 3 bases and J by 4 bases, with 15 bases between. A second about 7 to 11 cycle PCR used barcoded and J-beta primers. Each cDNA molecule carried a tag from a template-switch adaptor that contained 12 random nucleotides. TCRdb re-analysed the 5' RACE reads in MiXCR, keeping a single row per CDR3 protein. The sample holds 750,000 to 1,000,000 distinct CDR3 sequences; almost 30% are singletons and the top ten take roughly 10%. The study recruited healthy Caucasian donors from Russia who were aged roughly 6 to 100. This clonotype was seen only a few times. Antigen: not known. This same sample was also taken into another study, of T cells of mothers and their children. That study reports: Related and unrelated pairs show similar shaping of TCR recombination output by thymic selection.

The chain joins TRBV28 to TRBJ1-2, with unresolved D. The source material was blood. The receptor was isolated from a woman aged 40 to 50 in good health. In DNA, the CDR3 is TGTGCCAGCAGTTTGCGGCAGCGTCAGTCCTATGGCTACACCTTC. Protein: CASSLRQRQSYGYTF.